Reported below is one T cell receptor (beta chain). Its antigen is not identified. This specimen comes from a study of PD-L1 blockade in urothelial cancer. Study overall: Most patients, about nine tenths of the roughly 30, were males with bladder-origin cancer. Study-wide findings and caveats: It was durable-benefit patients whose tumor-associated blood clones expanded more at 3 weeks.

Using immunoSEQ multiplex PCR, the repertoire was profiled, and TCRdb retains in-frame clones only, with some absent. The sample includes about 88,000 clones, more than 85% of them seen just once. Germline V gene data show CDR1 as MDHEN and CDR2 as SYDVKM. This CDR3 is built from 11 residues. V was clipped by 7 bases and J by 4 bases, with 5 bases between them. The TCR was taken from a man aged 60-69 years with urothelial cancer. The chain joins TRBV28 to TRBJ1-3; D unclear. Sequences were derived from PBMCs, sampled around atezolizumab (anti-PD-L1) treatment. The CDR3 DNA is TGTGCCAGCACCCCAGGAAACACCATATATTTT. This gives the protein CASTPGNTIYF.